One sample yielded the 14 T cell receptor beta chains listed below, sequenced in a study of regulatory T cells in long-lasting Graves disease. The time point denotes: newly diagnosed GD, antithyroid drugs for less than 3 months. RNA extracted from PBMCs served as the sequencing template. Relying on iRepertoire HTBI primers and Arm-PCR of CDR3 regions, the team built TCR beta libraries. TCRdb re-called the multiplex PCR reads with MiXCR, one entry per CDR3 protein. This repertoire shows over 200,000 distinct CDR3 sequences, around 18% found once; its top ten account for 14%. These data also featured in a second study, about T cells in Graves' hyperthyroidism and ophthalmopathy.

The sequences come from peripheral blood mononuclear cells (PBMCs), collected at new diagnosis, from a patient treated with antithyroid drugs. Receptors were obtained from a woman aged 25 to 45 with Graves disease.

This clonotype appeared a few times. The J gene is TRBJ1-4, the V gene TRBV4-1, with D perhaps matching TRBD1 (5 bases). The ends were cut back, 0 bases at V and 4 bases at J, with 12 bases in the middle. Per germline, CDR1 MGHRA and CDR2 YSYEKL. The length of the CDR3 is 16 residues. The CDR3 DNA reads as TGCGCCAGCAGCCAAGAGTACGGGACCTATAATGAAAAACTGTTTTTT. Translation gives CASSQEYGTYNEKLFF.

Of note for this clonotype: A read error is possible here, since a much larger clone lies one base away. The chain uses TRBV2 and TRBJ2-5; TRBD2 matches at 8 bases. The length of the CDR3 is 16 residues. J lost 5 bases, V lost 6 bases, and 14 bases had no gene match. Germline CDR1 reads SNHLY; CDR2 reads FYNNEI. The CDR3 coding sequence is TGTGCCAGCAGAACTACCGGGACCCGGGGGGGGGAGACCCAGTACTTC. Its protein is CASRTTGTRGGETQYF. Combining the CDR3 with reference TRBV2 and TRBJ2-5 gives the whole variable domain EPEVTQTPSHQVTQMGQEVILRCVPISNHLYFYWYRQILGQKVEFLVSFYNNEISEKSEIFDDQFSVERPDGSNFTLKIRSTKLEDSAMYFCASRTTGTRGGETQYFGPGTRLLVL.

Only one count was recorded for this clonotype. A far larger clone is one base from this, pointing to a likely read error. The chain has TRBV3-1 and TRBJ1-1; D is possibly TRBD1 (5 bases). Germline V gives CDR1 LGHDT, CDR2 YNNKEL (reference sequence). This CDR3 is 13 amino acids long. V lost 8 bases, J lost 5 bases, and 15 bases lay in between. This CDR3 reads CASGLGRETEAFF. DNA of the CDR3: TGTGCCAGCGGCTTGGGCAGGGAGACTGAAGCTTTCTTT.

The chain uses TRBV27 and TRBJ2-2; no reliable D call. From germline, CDR1 is MNHEY and CDR2 SMNVEV (reference sequence). V was clipped by 5 bases and J by 0 bases, with 4 bases between them. The CDR3 contains 13 residues. CDR3 amino acids: CASSTANTGELFF. In DNA, the CDR3 is TGTGCCAGCAGTACGGCGAACACCGGGGAGCTGTTTTTT.

The chain links TRBV20-1 to TRBJ2-5, with 11 bases that match TRBD1. CDR3 length equals 13 residues. Germline trimming cut 5 bases from V and 5 bases from J; bases unmatched to any gene: 4. CDR1 is DFQATT, CDR2 SNEGSKA, per germline (reference sequence). The CDR3 reads CSAPGTGGETQYF. CDR3 DNA sequence: TGCAGTGCTCCCGGGACAGGGGGGGAGACCCAGTACTTC.

The chain links TRBV28 to TRBJ2-1, with TRBD1 matching 9 bases. The ends lost 5 bases at V and 0 bases at J; junction bases unmatched: 5. Per the germline V gene, CDR1 is MDHEN and CDR2 is SYDVKM. The CDR3 sequence is 16 residues long. As DNA, the CDR3 is TGTGCCAGCAGTCAACAGGGGGCCGGCTCCTACAATGAGCAGTTCTTC. Translated: CASSQQGAGSYNEQFF.

In this sample, this clonotype turned up a few times. This sequence may be a read error, since a much larger clone differs from it by one base. The chain carries TRBV5-1 and TRBJ1-1; D unresolved. CDR1 and CDR2 from the germline V gene are SGHRS and YFSETQ. This CDR3 is 14 amino acids long. V lost 1 base and J lost 5, with 12 bases in between. CDR3 nucleotides: TGCGCCAGCAGCTTGTACGGGGTTGGGACTGAAGCTTTCTTT. Translating it yields CASSLYGVGTEAFF.

This clonotype was picked up a small number of times. Here the CDR3 reads CASSLGGTSGGDTQYF. CDR3 in DNA: TGTGCCAGCAGCTTGGGGGGGACTAGCGGGGGTGATACGCAGTATTTT. The chain carries TRBV5-4 and TRBJ2-3, with TRBD2 identical over 14 bases. The CDR3 spans 16 residues. Germline V gene lookup returns CDR1 SGHNT and CDR2 YYREEE (reference sequence). Trimming removed 0 bases from V and 6 bases from J; junction bases left unmatched: 3. Combining the CDR3 with reference TRBV5-4 and TRBJ2-3 gives the whole variable domain ETGVTQSPTHLIKTRGQQVTLRCSSQSGHNTVSWYQQALGQGPQFIFQYYREEENGRGNFPPRFSGLQFPNYSSELNVNALELDDSALYLCASSLGGTSGGDTQYFGPGTRLTVL.

This clonotype occurred many times. This chain uses TRBV12-3 or TRBV12-4 with TRBJ1-2, with no clear D. Trimming took off 2 bases at V and 3 bases at J, with 13 bases between the two ends. The CDR3 sequence is 15 residues long. The CDR3, as DNA: TGTGCCAGCAGTTTACACCCAAAACGGGACTATGGCTACACCTTC. It yields the protein CASSLHPKRDYGYTF.

Only a few counts were recorded for this clonotype. The chain combines TRBV19 with TRBJ2-7, with 8 nucleotides matching TRBD1. This CDR3 has 15 amino acids. The V gene end was trimmed by 0 bases and the J gene end by 5 bases; junction bases not matched to a gene: 6. Per germline, CDR1 LNHDA and CDR2 SQIVND (reference sequence). The CDR3 reads CASSIEHRGKDEQYF. As DNA, the CDR3 is TGTGCCAGTAGTATAGAGCACAGGGGGAAAGACGAGCAGTACTTC.

This clonotype was counted at least ten times. The gene calls are TRBV5-8 and TRBJ1-6; D gene unclear. Germline values: CDR1 SGHTS, CDR2 YDEGEE. V lost 6 bases and J 7 bases, leaving 14 bases between the germline ends. The length of the CDR3 is 14 residues. DNA for the CDR3: TGTGCCAGCATCACCCCCGATGGGAATTCACCCCTCCACTTT. Encoded protein: CASITPDGNSPLHF.

In this sample, this clonotype turned up many times. J is TRBJ1-1 and V is TRBV5-1; weak D call: TRBD1 (5 bases). V shed 0 bases and J shed 4 bases, with 7 bases lying between them. This CDR3 contains 13 residues. Germline values: CDR1 SGHRS, CDR2 YFSETQ. The CDR3 DNA follows: TGCGCCAGCAGCTTGGCAGGGTTCACTGAAGCTTTCTTT. As protein: CASSLAGFTEAFF.

This clonotype turned up a few times. A read error may explain this, as a much larger clone is one base away. This sequence joins TRBV10-3 and TRBJ1-1; unclear D gene. The CDR3 is 15 residues long. Trimming took off 5 bases at V and 0 bases at J, with 13 bases between the two ends. Germline assignment: CDR1 ENHRY and CDR2 SYGVKD. CDR3 sequence reads: CAISWRQYMNTEAFF. CDR3 DNA: TGTGCCATCAGTTGGAGGCAGTACATGAACACTGAAGCTTTCTTT.

Ten or more counts support this clonotype. The chain uses TRBV12-3 or TRBV12-4 and TRBJ2-1; D is ambiguous. This CDR3 is built from 12 residues. Trimming pared 10 bases from V and 9 bases from J, leaving 16 bases between. CDR3 protein: CATSPPVGEQFF. The CDR3 DNA follows: TGTGCCACCTCTCCCCCGGTCGGTGAGCAGTTCTTC.